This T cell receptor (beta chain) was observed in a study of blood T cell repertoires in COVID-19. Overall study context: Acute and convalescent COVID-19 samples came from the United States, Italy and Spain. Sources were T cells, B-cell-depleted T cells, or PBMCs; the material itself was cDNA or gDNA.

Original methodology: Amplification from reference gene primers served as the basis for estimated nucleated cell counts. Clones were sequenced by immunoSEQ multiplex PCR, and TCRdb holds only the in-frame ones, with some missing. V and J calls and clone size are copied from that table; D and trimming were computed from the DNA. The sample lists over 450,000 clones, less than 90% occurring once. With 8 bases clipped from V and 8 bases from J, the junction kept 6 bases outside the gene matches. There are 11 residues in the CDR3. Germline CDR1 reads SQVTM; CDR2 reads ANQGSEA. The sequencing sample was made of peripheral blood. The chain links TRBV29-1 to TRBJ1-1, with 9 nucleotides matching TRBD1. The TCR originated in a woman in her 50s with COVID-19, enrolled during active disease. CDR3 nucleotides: TGCAGCTCGGACAGGGGCCCAGAAGCTTTCTTT. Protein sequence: CSSDRGPEAFF.